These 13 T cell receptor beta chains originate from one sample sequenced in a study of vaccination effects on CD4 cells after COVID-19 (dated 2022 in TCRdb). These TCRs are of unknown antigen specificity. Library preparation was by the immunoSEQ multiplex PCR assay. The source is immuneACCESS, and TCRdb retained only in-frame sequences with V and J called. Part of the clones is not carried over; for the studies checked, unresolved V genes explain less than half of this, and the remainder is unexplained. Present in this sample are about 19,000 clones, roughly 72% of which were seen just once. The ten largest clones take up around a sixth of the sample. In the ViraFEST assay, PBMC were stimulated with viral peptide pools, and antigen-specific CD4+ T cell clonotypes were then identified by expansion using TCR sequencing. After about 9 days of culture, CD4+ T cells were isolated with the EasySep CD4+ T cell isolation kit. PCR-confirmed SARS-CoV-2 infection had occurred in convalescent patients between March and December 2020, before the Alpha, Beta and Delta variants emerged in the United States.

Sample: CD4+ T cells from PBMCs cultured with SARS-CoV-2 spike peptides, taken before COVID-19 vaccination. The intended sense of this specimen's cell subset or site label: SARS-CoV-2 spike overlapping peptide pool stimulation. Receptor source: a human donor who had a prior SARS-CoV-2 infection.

CDR3 sequence: CASRPTQGRETQYF. The DNA for the CDR3 is TGTGCCAGCAGACCTACCCAGGGGCGAGAGACCCAGTACTTC. This rearrangement joins TRBV7-9 to TRBJ2-5; a possible D gene is TRBD1 (6 bases). CDR1 SEHNR and CDR2 FQNEAQ come from the germline V gene (reference sequence). V lost 6 bases, J lost 4 bases, and 15 bases lay in between. The CDR3 is 14 amino acids.

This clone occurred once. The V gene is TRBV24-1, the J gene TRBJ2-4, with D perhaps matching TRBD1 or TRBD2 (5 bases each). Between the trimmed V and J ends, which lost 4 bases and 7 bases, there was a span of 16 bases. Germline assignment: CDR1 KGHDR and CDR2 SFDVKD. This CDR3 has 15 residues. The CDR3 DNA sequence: TGTGCCACCAGTGACCCTCTTGGGGGTAGCAACATTCAGTACTTC. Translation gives CATSDPLGGSNIQYF.

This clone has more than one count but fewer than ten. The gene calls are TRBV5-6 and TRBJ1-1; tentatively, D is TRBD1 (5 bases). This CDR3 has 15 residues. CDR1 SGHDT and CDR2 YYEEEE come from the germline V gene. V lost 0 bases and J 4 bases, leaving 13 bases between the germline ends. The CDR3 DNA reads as TGTGCCAGCAGCTTGGGCGGAAGGGGCCCCACTGAAGCTTTCTTT. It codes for CASSLGGRGPTEAFF.

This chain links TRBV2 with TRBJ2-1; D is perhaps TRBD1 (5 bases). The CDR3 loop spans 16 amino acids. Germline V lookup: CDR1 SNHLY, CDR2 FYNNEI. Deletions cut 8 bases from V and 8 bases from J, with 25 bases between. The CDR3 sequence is CASQHEQVAGVDEQFF. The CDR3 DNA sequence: TGTGCCAGCCAACACGAACAGGTCGCAGGAGTCGATGAGCAGTTCTTC.

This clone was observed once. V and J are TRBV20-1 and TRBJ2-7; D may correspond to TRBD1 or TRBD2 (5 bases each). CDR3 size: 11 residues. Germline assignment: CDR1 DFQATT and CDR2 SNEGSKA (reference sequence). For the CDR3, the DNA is TGCAGCACTAGAGGGGCCTACGAGCAGTACTTC. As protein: CSTRGAYEQYF.

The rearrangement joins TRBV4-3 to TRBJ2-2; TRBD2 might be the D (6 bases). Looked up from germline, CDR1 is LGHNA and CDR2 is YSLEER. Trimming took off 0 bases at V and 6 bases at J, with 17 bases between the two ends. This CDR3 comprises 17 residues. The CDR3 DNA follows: TGCGCCAGCAGCCAAGATCTTGCGGGATGGAGTTCCGGGGAGCTGTTTTTT. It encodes CASSQDLAGWSSGELFF.

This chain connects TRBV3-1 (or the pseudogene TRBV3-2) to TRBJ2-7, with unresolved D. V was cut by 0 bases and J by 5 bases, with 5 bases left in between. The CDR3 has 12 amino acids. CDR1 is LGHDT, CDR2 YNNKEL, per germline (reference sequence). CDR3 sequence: CASSQDTDEQYF. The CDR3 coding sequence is TGTGCCAGCAGCCAAGATACGGACGAGCAGTACTTC.

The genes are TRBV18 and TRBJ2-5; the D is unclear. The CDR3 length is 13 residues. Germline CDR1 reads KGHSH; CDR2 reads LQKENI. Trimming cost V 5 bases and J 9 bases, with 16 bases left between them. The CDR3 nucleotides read TGTGCCAGCTCAAAGGACCCGCGTCCCCCCCAGTACTTC. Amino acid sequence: CASSKDPRPPQYF.

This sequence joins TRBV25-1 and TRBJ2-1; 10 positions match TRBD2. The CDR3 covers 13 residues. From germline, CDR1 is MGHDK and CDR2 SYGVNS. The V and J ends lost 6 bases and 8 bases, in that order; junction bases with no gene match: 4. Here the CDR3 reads CASSSGGAHEQFF. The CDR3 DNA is TGTGCCAGCAGCAGCGGGGGGGCCCATGAGCAGTTCTTC.

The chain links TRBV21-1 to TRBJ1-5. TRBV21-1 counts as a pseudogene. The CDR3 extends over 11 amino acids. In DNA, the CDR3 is TGTGCCAGCAGCAATCGTCAGCCCCAGCATTTT. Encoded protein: CASSNRQPQHF.

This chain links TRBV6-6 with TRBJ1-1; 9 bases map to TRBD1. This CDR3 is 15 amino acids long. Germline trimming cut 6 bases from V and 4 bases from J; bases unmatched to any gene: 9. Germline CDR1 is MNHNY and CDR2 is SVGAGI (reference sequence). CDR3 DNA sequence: TGTGCCAGCAGAAAATCCGGGACAGGGTTCACTGAAGCTTTCTTT. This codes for CASRKSGTGFTEAFF.

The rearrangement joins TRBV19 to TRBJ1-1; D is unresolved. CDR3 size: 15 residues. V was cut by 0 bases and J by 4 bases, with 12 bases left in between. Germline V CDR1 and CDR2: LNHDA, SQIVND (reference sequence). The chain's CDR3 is CASSIDRQTPTEAFF. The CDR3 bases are TGTGCCAGTAGTATAGACAGACAAACCCCCACTGAAGCTTTCTTT.

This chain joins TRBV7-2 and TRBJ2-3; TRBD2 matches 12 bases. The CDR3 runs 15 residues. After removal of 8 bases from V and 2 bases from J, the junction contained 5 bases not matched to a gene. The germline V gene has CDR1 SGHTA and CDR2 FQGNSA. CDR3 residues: CASRRLAGVTDTQYF. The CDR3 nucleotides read TGTGCCAGCCGTCGACTAGCGGGAGTCACAGATACGCAGTATTTT.